Below are 30 T cell receptor beta chains sequenced from a single sample in a study of CD8+ T cells in alopecia areata. TCR sequencing used cDNA made by reverse transcription of extracted RNA. TCRdb keeps only in-frame clones here, not all; method: immunoSEQ multiplex PCR. Of over 150,000 clones in the sample, 55% to 75% were seen once. Treatment described: oral pan-JAK inhibitor, 5-10 mg twice daily. The sequencing here drew on CD4+ T cells sorted from blood, taken at week 24, from a patient treated with tofacitinib. These receptors originate from a human donor with alopecia areata.

The V call is TRBV5-6, the J call TRBJ2-5; TRBD2 matches at 14 bases. The V segment lost 2 bases and the J segment 5 bases; nucleotides outside the gene matches: 8. The CDR3 sequence is 17 residues long. Germline CDR1 is SGHDT and CDR2 is YYEEEE. In DNA form, the CDR3 reads TGTGCCAGCAGCTTAACGGGACTAGCGGGGGCTGAGGAGACCCAGTACTTC. Translation gives CASSLTGLAGAEETQYF.

J is TRBJ2-5 and V is TRBV4-1; tentatively, D is TRBD1 (6 bases). Germline-derived CDR1 and CDR2 are MGHRA and YSYEKL. The CDR3 extends over 13 amino acids. Trimming stripped 4 bases from V and 5 bases from J, with 11 bases between. CDR3 amino acids: CASSPQGFETQYF. The CDR3 region has the DNA TGCGCCAGCAGCCCCCAGGGGTTTGAGACCCAGTACTTC.

In this sample, this clone turned up a few times. The CDR3 loop is CSVGRMGNQETQYF. The CDR3 DNA reads as TGCAGCGTTGGGAGGATGGGAAACCAAGAGACCCAGTACTTC. The chain combines TRBV29-1 with TRBJ2-5, with D maybe TRBD2 (5 bases). Deletions cut 4 bases from V and 0 bases from J, with 12 bases between. Germline assignment: CDR1 SQVTM and CDR2 ANQGSEA. This CDR3 region has 14 residues.

The V and J genes are TRBV23-1 and TRBJ1-3; the D gene is possibly TRBD1 (5 bases). TRBV23-1 is an ORF for which the function is uncertain. The CDR3 runs 15 residues. Deletions cut 7 bases from V and 0 bases from J, with 13 bases between. DNA for the CDR3: TGCGCCAGCATCTCAGGGCTGCTCTCTGGAAACACCATATATTTT. Its protein product is CASISGLLSGNTIYF.

The rearrangement uses TRBV15 and TRBJ1-3, with D possibly TRBD1 on 5 matching bases. CDR1 and CDR2 (germline): LNHNV, YYDKDF (reference sequence). V was cut by 5 bases and J by 0 bases, with 8 bases left in between. The CDR3 covers 14 residues. The CDR3 loop reads CATSAGSSGNTIYF. The CDR3, as DNA: TGTGCCACCAGCGCAGGGAGCTCTGGAAACACCATATATTTT.

The rearrangement links TRBV30 to TRBJ1-2; a weak D match, TRBD1 (5 bases). Germline loops: CDR1 GTSNPN, CDR2 SVGIG (reference sequence). This CDR3 spans 14 amino acids. V was trimmed by 4 bases and J by 0 bases, leaving 12 bases between them. For the CDR3, the DNA is TGTGCCTGGACAGGGTCCACGTCTAACTATGGCTACACCTTC. Its translation is CAWTGSTSNYGYTF.

J is TRBJ1-6 and V is TRBV9; D is ambiguous. There are 15 residues in the CDR3. Trimming shortened V by 0 bases and J by 2 bases, and 6 bases separated the two germline ends. The V gene's germline CDR1 is SGDLS and CDR2 YYNGEE. CDR3 protein: CASSVATAYNSPLHF. CDR3 bases: TGTGCCAGCAGCGTAGCGACGGCCTATAATTCACCCCTCCACTTT.

The V call is TRBV5-1, the J call TRBJ1-1; 8 bases match TRBD1. CDR3 length: 13 amino acids. Germline V gene lookup returns CDR1 SGHRS and CDR2 YFSETQ. V was clipped by 3 bases and J by 7 bases; unmatched bases: 5. This CDR3 is CASSWAGGGEAFF. The DNA for the CDR3 is TGCGCCAGCAGCTGGGCAGGGGGCGGTGAAGCTTTCTTT.

Remarks on this clone: Germline and junction disagree at one end, which may indicate a read error. The chain employs TRBV10-3 and TRBJ2-5; D is tentatively TRBD1 or TRBD2 (6 bases each). CDR1 is ENHRY and CDR2 is SYGVKD in the germline V gene. There are 14 residues in the CDR3. The CDR3, as DNA: TGCGCCATCAGTGATAAGGGGGGCTTGGAGACCCAGTACTTC. This gives the protein CAISDKGGLETQYF.

The chain links TRBV7-9 to TRBJ1-4, with 8 bases identical to TRBD1. This CDR3 has 14 amino acids. Germline CDR1 is SEHNR and CDR2 is FQNEAQ (reference sequence). V dropped 6 bases and J dropped 7; count of bases not matched to a gene: 7. The CDR3 loop is CASRPDRGGEKLFF. The CDR3 region has the DNA TGTGCCAGCAGACCCGACAGGGGCGGTGAAAAACTGTTTTTT.

This sequence joins TRBV20-1 and TRBJ2-5; D not resolved. V lost 6 bases and J lost 2, with 7 bases in between. The length of the CDR3 is 11 residues. CDR1 DFQATT and CDR2 SNEGSKA come from the germline V gene (reference sequence). In nucleotides, the CDR3 is TGCAGTGCCCCTAAGCAAGAGACCCAGTACTTC. It codes for CSAPKQETQYF.

V and J are TRBV4-1 and TRBJ1-2; TRBD1 matches 8 bases. The CDR3 runs 14 residues. V shed 5 bases and J 8 bases; nucleotides not matched to a gene: 10. The germline CDR1 and CDR2 sequences are MGHRA and YSYEKL. The DNA for the CDR3 is TGCGCCAGCAGCGTACCGACAGGGGATGGCGGCTACACCTTC. Translation: CASSVPTGDGGYTF.

J is TRBJ2-7 and V is TRBV29-1; 7 bases are shared with TRBD2. CDR3 length: 12 amino acids. V was clipped by 3 bases and J by 2 bases; unmatched bases: 1. Germline CDR1 SQVTM, CDR2 ANQGSEA. CDR3 nucleotide sequence: TGCAGCGTTGAGAGCGGGACCTACGAGCAGTACTTC. This translates into CSVESGTYEQYF.

The CDR3 spells CAWIQAGGQETQYF. In DNA form, the CDR3 reads TGTGCCTGGATCCAAGCGGGGGGGCAAGAGACCCAGTACTTC. The chain joins TRBV30 to TRBJ2-5; 10 bases map to TRBD2. The germline V gene encodes CDR1 GTSNPN and CDR2 SVGIG (reference sequence). J was trimmed by 2 bases and V by 4 bases; bases with no gene match: 4. The CDR3 is 14 amino acids.

The chain carries TRBV4-1 and TRBJ2-2; the match to TRBD1 covers 9 bases. From germline, CDR1 is MGHRA and CDR2 YSYEKL. This CDR3 is built from 18 residues. The trim removed 0 bases at V and 6 bases at J, leaving 11 bases unmatched. For the CDR3, the DNA is TGCGCCAGCAGCCAAGATCTGGTGCGACAGGGGGTCCCCGGGGAGCTGTTTTTT. Its protein product is CASSQDLVRQGVPGELFF.

This chain joins TRBV5-6 and TRBJ1-5; D remains ambiguous. Trimming cost V 0 bases and J 2 bases, with 9 bases left between them. This CDR3 region has 15 residues. CDR1 and CDR2 from the germline V gene are SGHDT and YYEEEE. The CDR3 spells CASSLGGFGNQPQHF. CDR3 bases: TGTGCCAGCAGCTTGGGGGGATTCGGCAATCAGCCCCAGCATTTT.

This clone showed up just once. This rearrangement joins TRBV30 to TRBJ1-2; D may be TRBD1 (5 bases). Deletions cut 4 bases from V and 4 bases from J, with 10 bases between. This CDR3 is 12 amino acids long. Germline lookup yields CDR1 GTSNPN and CDR2 SVGIG (reference sequence). The CDR3 DNA follows: TGTGCCTGGAATGGGGGTACCTATGGCTACACCTTC. The encoded protein is CAWNGGTYGYTF.

CDR3 DNA: TGTGCCTGGAGCCGAGAGAACAGGGGATTAGCCTATGGCTACACCTTC. Its translation: CAWSRENRGLAYGYTF. The chain employs TRBV30 and TRBJ1-2; 7 bases map to TRBD1. Looked up from germline, CDR1 is GTSNPN and CDR2 is SVGIG (reference sequence). The ends lost 3 bases at V and 4 bases at J; junction bases unmatched: 14. The CDR3 extends over 16 amino acids.

This sequence joins TRBV4-1 and TRBJ2-5, with D hard to call. The germline CDR1 and CDR2 sequences are MGHRA and YSYEKL. There are 14 residues in the CDR3. Trimming took 2 bases from V and 2 from J, leaving 9 bases between them. Here the CDR3 reads CASSQPRAQETQYF. CDR3 bases: TGCGCCAGCAGCCAACCCAGAGCGCAAGAGACCCAGTACTTC.

This chain links TRBV5-6 with TRBJ2-3, with D maybe TRBD2 (6 bases). Looked up from germline, CDR1 is SGHDT and CDR2 is YYEEEE. V was shortened by 7 bases and J by 7 bases, with 25 bases between the two germline ends. The CDR3 spans 16 residues. The CDR3 is CASLRLLAELEYTQYF. As DNA, the CDR3 is TGTGCCAGCCTGCGATTACTAGCCGAACTAGAGTATACGCAGTATTTT.

The chain combines TRBV30 with TRBJ1-5; TRBD1 is a possible D gene (5 bases). The CDR3 contains 11 residues. Trimming stripped 5 bases from V and 9 bases from J, with 11 bases between. Germline V gives CDR1 GTSNPN, CDR2 SVGIG (reference sequence). CDR3 region: CAWGAGGPQHF. The CDR3 region has the DNA TGTGCCTGGGGGGCAGGTGGGCCCCAGCATTTT.

The chain joins TRBV2 to TRBJ1-5; TRBD1 might be the D (6 bases). V lost 5 bases to trimming and J lost 4 bases, with 9 bases between them. CDR1 is SNHLY and CDR2 is FYNNEI in the germline V gene. The CDR3 totals 13 residues. The CDR3, as DNA: TGTGCCAGCAGTAGGGGGGCAAATCAGCCCCAGCATTTT. It specifies CASSRGANQPQHF.

This clone has only a few counts. CDR3 nucleotide sequence: TGTGCCAGCAGCTCTACCAGGGGGCGCGTGGAGCAGTACTTC. Encoded protein: CASSSTRGRVEQYF. The chain links TRBV7-9 to TRBJ2-7; 8 nucleotides align to TRBD1. V shed 4 bases, J shed 7 bases, and the junction held 9 bases outside the gene matches. The CDR3 runs to 14 residues. CDR1 is SEHNR, CDR2 FQNEAQ, per germline (reference sequence).

This chain connects TRBV7-9 to TRBJ2-7; the D is unclear. The CDR3 covers 15 residues. Germline CDR1 is SEHNR and CDR2 is FQNEAQ (reference sequence). Between the trimmed V and J ends, which lost 0 bases and 3 bases, there was a span of 12 bases. CDR3 in amino acids: CASSLAVGRLYEQYF. For the CDR3, the DNA is TGTGCCAGCAGCTTAGCCGTCGGGCGGCTCTACGAGCAGTACTTC.

V gene TRBV29-1 combines with J gene TRBJ2-7; maybe TRBD1 (5 bases). The CDR3 consists of 15 residues. The germline gives CDR1 SQVTM, CDR2 ANQGSEA. Between the trimmed V and J ends, which lost 1 base and 3 bases, there was a span of 16 bases. The CDR3 here is CSVEGDRKTFYEQYF. CDR3 in DNA: TGCAGCGTTGAAGGCGACAGAAAGACCTTCTACGAGCAGTACTTC.

The gene calls are TRBV5-1 and TRBJ1-1, with TRBD1 matching over 8 bases. The CDR3 is 16 residues long. The germline V gene encodes CDR1 SGHRS and CDR2 YFSETQ. With 0 bases clipped from V and 6 bases from J, the junction kept 10 bases outside the gene matches. The CDR3 protein is CASSLVAGQVRAEAFF. CDR3 nucleotides: TGCGCCAGCAGCTTGGTAGCGGGACAGGTGAGGGCTGAAGCTTTCTTT.

The chain couples TRBV4-2 to TRBJ1-6; D is perhaps TRBD1 (6 bases). The germline V gene has CDR1 LGHNA and CDR2 YNFKEQ. The germline V and J ends were trimmed by 2 bases and 8 bases, with 13 bases remaining between them. CDR3 length equals 15 residues. The CDR3: CASSQSAGEDSPLHF. DNA of the CDR3: TGTGCCAGCAGCCAATCGGCAGGGGAGGATTCACCCCTCCACTTT.

A few counts support this clone. The J gene is TRBJ2-5, the V gene TRBV2; D is perhaps TRBD2 (6 bases). Trimming stripped 9 bases from V and 5 bases from J, with 19 bases between. The CDR3 has 14 residues. Germline loops: CDR1 SNHLY, CDR2 FYNNEI. CDR3 sequence (DNA): TGTGCCAGTAAACAGCGGGTCTCCGATGAGACCCAGTACTTC. Amino acid sequence: CASKQRVSDETQYF.

This rearrangement joins TRBV30 to TRBJ2-5, with D tentatively TRBD2 (6 bases). CDR1 is GTSNPN, CDR2 SVGIG, per germline (reference sequence). Trimming removed 8 bases at V and 5 bases at J, with 9 bases between. The CDR3 is made up of 10 amino acids. The CDR3 coding sequence is TGTGCCGGAGGGTTGGAGACCCAGTACTTC. This codes for CAGGLETQYF.

This rearrangement joins TRBV6-5 to TRBJ2-3; perhaps TRBD1 as D (6 bases). Between the trimmed V and J ends, which lost 5 bases and 6 bases, there was a span of 12 bases. This CDR3 has 13 amino acids. Germline V gives CDR1 MNHEY, CDR2 SVGAGI. CDR3 residues: CASSERGIDTQYF. The DNA for the CDR3 is TGTGCCAGCAGTGAAAGGGGGATCGATACGCAGTATTTT.